Shown below are 9 T cell receptor beta chains from a single sample sequenced in a study of regulatory T cells in long-lasting Graves disease. Specified time point: newly diagnosed GD, antithyroid drugs for less than 3 months. From PBMCs, RNA was extracted and then used to make the TCR library. TCR beta libraries were built with iRepertoire HTBI primers and Arm-PCR of CDR3 regions. TCRdb called the multiplex PCR reads again in MiXCR, with one record for every CDR3 protein. The table lists approximately 400,000 distinct CDR3 sequences, around 16% of them singletons. The specimen comprised peripheral blood mononuclear cells (PBMCs), sampled at new diagnosis, from a patient treated with antithyroid drugs. The receptors stem from a female donor with Graves disease.

This clonotype was picked up a small number of times. The CDR3 region has the DNA TGTGCCAGCAGTTTAGAAGGGGGCCTGGTGACCCAGTACTTC. Translating it yields CASSLEGGLVTQYF. The chain couples TRBV12-3 or TRBV12-4 to TRBJ2-5, with 7 nucleotides matching TRBD1. The CDR3 length is 14 residues. With 1 base clipped from V and 7 bases from J, the junction kept 6 bases outside the gene matches.

The table lists this clonotype with a few counts. The J gene is TRBJ1-3, the V gene TRBV7-9, with D unresolved. CDR3 length: 16 amino acids. V lost 3 bases, J lost 0 bases, and 12 bases lay in between. The germline CDR1 and CDR2 sequences are SEHNR and FQNEAQ (reference sequence). CDR3 in DNA: TGTGCCAGCAGCTTGGCCCGGACCAGCTCTGGAAACACCATATATTTT. Its protein product is CASSLARTSSGNTIYF.

This clonotype showed up many times. The rearrangement links TRBV6-5 to TRBJ1-2; D uncertain. Between the trimmed V and J ends, which lost 4 bases and 0 bases, there was a span of 12 bases. The CDR3 runs 15 residues. The germline V gene encodes CDR1 MNHEY and CDR2 SVGAGI. CDR3 residues: CASSSRRTPNYGYTF. CDR3 DNA: TGTGCCAGCAGTTCACGACGGACGCCTAACTATGGCTACACCTTC.

A note on this clonotype: A much more abundant neighbour one base away suggests this may be a read error. The rearrangement joins TRBV6-5 to TRBJ1-6, with a tentative D call TRBD1 (5 bases). CDR1 MNHEY and CDR2 SVGAGI come from the germline V gene. The CDR3 runs 15 residues. CDR3 in DNA: TGTGCCAGCAGTCACTCCGACAGTTATAATTCACCCCTCCACTTT. Protein: CASSHSDSYNSPLHF.

This clonotype appeared many times. DNA for the CDR3: TGTGCCAGCAGTCCCGGGACAGGGGGAGACTACCGCCAGGATAATGAAAAACTGTTTTTT. Translation gives CASSPGTGGDYRQDNEKLFF. The genes are TRBV12-3 or TRBV12-4 and TRBJ1-4; 11 nucleotides line up with TRBD1. Losses at the gene ends were 5 bases for V and 4 bases for J; bases not matched to a gene: 18. CDR3 size: 20 residues.

The chain has TRBV19 and TRBJ2-7, with D possibly being TRBD2 (6 bases). The CDR3 spans 16 residues. Trimming cost V 3 bases and J 0 bases, with 15 bases left between them. CDR1 is LNHDA, CDR2 SQIVND, per germline (reference sequence). CDR3: CASSMGDWYNSYEQYF. Written as DNA, the CDR3 is TGTGCCAGTAGTATGGGGGACTGGTATAACTCCTACGAGCAGTACTTC.

This clonotype has ten or more counts. The genes are TRBV18 and TRBJ2-1, with D perhaps matching TRBD1 (5 bases). The assigned J gene may be wrong: the sequence end matches TRBJ2-5 better. Germline values: CDR1 KGHSH, CDR2 LQKENI. This CDR3 is built from 12 residues. CDR3 sequence: CASSHPGETQYF. The CDR3, as DNA: TGTGCCAGCTCTCATCCAGGGGAGACCCAGTACTTC.

The CDR3 loop is CSASETSFGTQYF. CDR3 in DNA: TGCAGTGCTAGCGAGACTAGCTTCGGGACCCAGTACTTC. The J gene is TRBJ2-7, the V gene TRBV20-1; 7 bases are shared with TRBD2. The closer fit of TRBJ2-5 to the DNA end suggests the J call may be wrong. Germline loops: CDR1 DFQATT, CDR2 SNEGSKA (reference sequence). The CDR3 length is 13 residues.

This clonotype occurred many times. This chain uses TRBV12-3 or TRBV12-4 with TRBJ2-5, with TRBD1 matching over 8 bases. V lost 7 bases to trimming and J lost 7 bases; unmatched junction nucleotides: 8. The CDR3 is made up of 13 amino acids. DNA of the CDR3: TGTGCCAGCAATACAGGGGGTTATGGGACCCAGTACTTC. Translation: CASNTGGYGTQYF.